The 11 T cell receptor beta chains below were found in one sample sequenced in a study of T cell repertoires in cytomegalovirus infection. Each CDR3 protein is one row after TCRdb ran MiXCR on the reads. Among under 800,000 distinct CDR3 sequences, 20% to 30% were seen once, and the ten largest hold around 8%. Sequenced sample: CD8+ T cells from PBMCs. These receptors all come from a human donor in good health (CMV status not recorded). Some clones in this sample may be carry-over from other donors' samples.

This clonotype has a handful of counts. V usage is TRBV24-1 and J usage is TRBJ2-5; the match to TRBD1 covers 7 bases. The CDR3 runs 13 residues. Per germline, CDR1 KGHDR and CDR2 SFDVKD. The CDR3 coding sequence is TGTGCTACCCAGAAGGGGGCAAAAGAGACCCAGTACTTC. Protein product: CATQKGAKETQYF.

A remark on this clonotype: Mismatch with germline at one junction end may stem from a read error. This chain connects TRBV6-2 or TRBV6-3 to TRBJ2-1; no clear D. Germline CDR1 and CDR2: MNHEY and SVGEGT. The CDR3 runs 15 residues. The CDR3 DNA sequence: TGTGCCAGCGGTTACCGGCAGATGTGGGGTGATGAGCAGTTCTTC. It yields the protein CASGYRQMWGDEQFF.

This chain links TRBV29-1 with TRBJ1-1; D unresolved. The CDR3 sequence is 12 residues long. Germline V gene sequence: CDR1 SQVTM, CDR2 ANQGSEA. V lost 3 bases and J 1 base, leaving 6 bases between the germline ends. CDR3 nucleotide sequence: TGCAGCGTTGAGTTTCAGAACACTGAAGCTTTCTTT. Its protein is CSVEFQNTEAFF.

This clonotype was observed a handful of times. This chain uses TRBV2 with TRBJ1-4; the D gene is possibly TRBD1 (5 bases). Trimming took off 7 bases at V and 3 bases at J, with 12 bases between the two ends. This CDR3 is built from 14 residues. Germline loops: CDR1 SNHLY, CDR2 FYNNEI. CDR3 sequence (DNA): TGTGCCAGCATGGGTGGGGCGGCTAATGAAAAACTGTTTTTT. Amino acids: CASMGGAANEKLFF.

The rearrangement joins TRBV7-6 to TRBJ2-5; no reliable D call. The CDR3 is 12 residues long. Trimming stripped 5 bases from V and 4 bases from J, with 8 bases between. Germline CDR1 is SGHVS and CDR2 is FNYEAQ. CDR3 amino acids: CASSLLPETQYF. CDR3 DNA: TGTGCCAGCAGCCTCCTCCCAGAGACCCAGTACTTC.

This rearrangement joins TRBV20-1 to TRBJ2-1; a weak D match, TRBD2 (5 bases). Trimming stripped 7 bases from V and 3 bases from J, with 7 bases between. This CDR3 comprises 11 residues. CDR1 and CDR2 from the germline V gene are DFQATT and SNEGSKA (reference sequence). This chain's CDR3 is CSGGLYNEQFF. Here the CDR3 DNA reads TGCAGTGGAGGACTCTACAATGAGCAGTTCTTC.

As concerns this clonotype: A much larger clone lies one base from this, so it may be a read error. The chain combines TRBV7-2 with TRBJ2-7; D might be TRBD1 (7 bases). The length of the CDR3 is 15 residues. The germline CDR1 and CDR2 sequences are SGHTA and FQGNSA. The ends were cut back, 5 bases at V and 4 bases at J, with 18 bases in the middle. CDR3 protein: CASSKGLRGEYEQYF. CDR3 nucleotides: TGTGCCAGCAGCAAGGGTCTCAGGGGGGAATACGAGCAGTACTTC.

The table lists this clonotype with a few counts. This rearrangement joins TRBV28 to TRBJ2-3; D is unclear. Trimming left V 3 bases short and J 3 bases short, with 7 bases between. The CDR3 loop spans 13 amino acids. Germline lookup yields CDR1 MDHEN and CDR2 SYDVKM. The CDR3 spells CASSLYRTDTQYF. CDR3 nucleotide sequence: TGTGCCAGCAGTTTGTATAGGACAGATACGCAGTATTTT.

This clonotype occurred a few times. The chain links TRBV12-3 or TRBV12-4 to TRBJ1-1; 9 nucleotides align to TRBD1. The CDR3 sequence is 16 residues long. J was trimmed by 3 bases and V by 6 bases; bases with no gene match: 11. CDR3 sequence reads: CASRTLGQGGDTEAFF. Written as DNA, the CDR3 is TGTGCCAGCAGAACCCTGGGACAGGGTGGCGACACTGAAGCTTTCTTT.

The genes are TRBV29-1 and TRBJ2-3, with D possibly being TRBD1 (5 bases). The V end was cut by 3 bases, the J end by 4 bases, with 17 bases between. This CDR3 comprises 15 residues. Germline CDR1 reads SQVTM; CDR2 reads ANQGSEA. In nucleotides, the CDR3 is TGCAGCGTTGATGGGGCAGCCGAGGAAGCAGATACGCAGTATTTT. Translation gives CSVDGAAEEADTQYF.

In this sample, this clonotype turned up many times. The chain employs TRBV7-8 and TRBJ2-5; the D gene is possibly TRBD2 (6 bases). This CDR3 spans 17 amino acids. CDR1 is SGHVS, CDR2 FQNEAQ, per germline. V gave up 3 bases and J gave up 5 bases, with 22 bases separating them. The CDR3 sequence: CASSFRLPGAVGETQYF. The CDR3 region has the DNA TGTGCCAGCAGCTTTCGCCTTCCGGGAGCAGTCGGGGAGACCCAGTACTTC.